The entry below gives a single TCR beta chain sequence along with its context. Methods used by the authors: The authors estimated nucleated cell counts from reference gene primer amplification. Profiled with immunoSEQ multiplex PCR; TCRdb holds only in-frame clones, not every one. V and J calls plus clone size are reproduced from that table; the DNA served to infer D and trimming. The sample consists of over 30,000 clones, less than 90% of them appearing once. After removal of 2 bases from V and 3 bases from J, the junction contained 9 bases not matched to a gene. The CDR3 is 16 residues long. Germline-derived CDR1 and CDR2 are SGHAT and FQNNGV. This sample stems from a study of blood T cell repertoires in COVID-19. Study summary: The United States, Italy and Spain were the sources of the acute and convalescent COVID-19 samples. Sources were T cells, B-cell-depleted T cells, or PBMCs; the material itself was cDNA or gDNA.

This chain connects TRBV11-2 to TRBJ1-1, with 7 bases lining up with TRBD1. The source of this sequence is a woman aged 55-69 years with active COVID-19. The sample comprised peripheral blood. Written as DNA, the CDR3 is TGTGCCAGCAGCTTAAGGGGGCCTACAGGGGACACTGAAGCTTTCTTT. It encodes CASSLRGPTGDTEAFF.